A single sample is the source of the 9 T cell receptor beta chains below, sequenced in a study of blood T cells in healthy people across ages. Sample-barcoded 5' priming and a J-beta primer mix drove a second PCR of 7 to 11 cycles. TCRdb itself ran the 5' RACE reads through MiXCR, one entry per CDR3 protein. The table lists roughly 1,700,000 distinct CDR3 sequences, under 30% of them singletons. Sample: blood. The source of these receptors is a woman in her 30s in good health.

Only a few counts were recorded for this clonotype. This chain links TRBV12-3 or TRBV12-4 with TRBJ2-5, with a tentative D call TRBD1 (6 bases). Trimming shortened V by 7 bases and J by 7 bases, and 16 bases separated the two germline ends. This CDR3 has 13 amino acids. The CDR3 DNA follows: TGTGCCAGCAACCTACAGGGATTGGTGACCCAGTACTTC. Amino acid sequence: CASNLQGLVTQYF.

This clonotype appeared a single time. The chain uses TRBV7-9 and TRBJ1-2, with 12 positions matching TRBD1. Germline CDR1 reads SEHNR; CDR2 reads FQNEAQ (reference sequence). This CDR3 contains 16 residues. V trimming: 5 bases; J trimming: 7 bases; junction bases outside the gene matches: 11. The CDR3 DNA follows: TGTGCCAGCAGCCCCGGTGCTGGGACAGGGGGCGGTGGCTACACCTTC. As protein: CASSPGAGTGGGGYTF. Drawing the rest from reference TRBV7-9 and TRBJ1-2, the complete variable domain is DTGVSQNPRHKITKRGQNVTFRCDPISEHNRLYWYRQTLGQGPEFLTYFQNEAQLEKSRLLSDRFSAERPKGSFSTLEIQRTEQGDSAMYLCASSPGAGTGGGGYTFGSGTRLTVV.

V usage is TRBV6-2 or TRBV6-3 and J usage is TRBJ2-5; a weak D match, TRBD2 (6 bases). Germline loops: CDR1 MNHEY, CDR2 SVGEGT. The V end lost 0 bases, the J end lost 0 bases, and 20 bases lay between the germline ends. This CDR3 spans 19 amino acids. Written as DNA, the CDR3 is TGTGCCAGCAGTTACTCTAGCAGCGGGCAAACGTACAACCAAGAGACCCAGTACTTC. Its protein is CASSYSSSGQTYNQETQYF.

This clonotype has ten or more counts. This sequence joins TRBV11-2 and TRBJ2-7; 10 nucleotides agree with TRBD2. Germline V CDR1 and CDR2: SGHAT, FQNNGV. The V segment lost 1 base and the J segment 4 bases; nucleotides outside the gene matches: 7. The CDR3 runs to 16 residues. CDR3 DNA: TGTGCCAGCAGCTTAGTGTCTAGCGGGAGACTGTACGAGCAGTACTTC. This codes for CASSLVSSGRLYEQYF.

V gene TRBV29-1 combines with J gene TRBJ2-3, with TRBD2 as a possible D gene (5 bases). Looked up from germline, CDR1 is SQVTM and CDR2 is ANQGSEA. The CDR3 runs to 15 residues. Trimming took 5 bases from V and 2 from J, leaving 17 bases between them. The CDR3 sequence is CSVFEDSASTDTQYF. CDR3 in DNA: TGCAGCGTTTTCGAGGACTCTGCCTCCACAGATACGCAGTATTTT.

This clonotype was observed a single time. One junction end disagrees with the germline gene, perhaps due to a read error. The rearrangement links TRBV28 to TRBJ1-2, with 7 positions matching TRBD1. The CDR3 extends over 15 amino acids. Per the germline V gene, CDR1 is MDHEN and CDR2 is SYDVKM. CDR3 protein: CVSTMPGQNTLGYTF. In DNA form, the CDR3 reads TGTGTCAGCACTATGCCGGGACAGAATACTTTGGGCTACACCTTC.

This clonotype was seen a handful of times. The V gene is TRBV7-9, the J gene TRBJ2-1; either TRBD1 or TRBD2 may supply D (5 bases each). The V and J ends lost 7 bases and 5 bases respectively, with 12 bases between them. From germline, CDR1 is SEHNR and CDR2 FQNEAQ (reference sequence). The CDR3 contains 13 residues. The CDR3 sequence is CASTHGADNEQFF. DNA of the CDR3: TGTGCCAGCACCCACGGGGCAGACAATGAGCAGTTCTTC.

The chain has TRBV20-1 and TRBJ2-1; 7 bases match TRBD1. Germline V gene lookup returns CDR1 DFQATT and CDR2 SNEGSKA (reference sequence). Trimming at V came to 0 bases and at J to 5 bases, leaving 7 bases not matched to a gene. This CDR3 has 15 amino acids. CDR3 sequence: CSARETGFRHNEQFF. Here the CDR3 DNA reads TGCAGTGCTAGAGAGACAGGGTTCCGCCACAATGAGCAGTTCTTC.

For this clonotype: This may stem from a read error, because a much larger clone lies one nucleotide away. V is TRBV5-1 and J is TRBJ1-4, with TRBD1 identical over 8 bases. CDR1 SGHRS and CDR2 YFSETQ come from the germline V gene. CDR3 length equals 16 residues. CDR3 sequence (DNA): TGCGCCAGCAGCTTGGGACAGGGGACAACTAATGAAAAACGGTTTTTT. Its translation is CASSLGQGTTNEKRFF.